The 20 T cell receptor beta chains below all came from one sample that was sequenced in a study of cytomegalovirus exposure and HLA in healthy donors. It was with 60 Vbeta and 13 Jbeta primers that the PCR ran. Assay used: immunoSEQ multiplex PCR; TCRdb lists only in-frame clones, some missing. Of about 150,000 clones detected, roughly 75% appear once; the ten largest clones hold over 1.2%. Sequencing used PBMCs. These receptors were obtained from a man aged 18 to 30 in good health and CMV-seronegative.

The V gene is TRBV5-1, the J gene TRBJ2-3, with 7 positions matching TRBD2. The ends lost 4 bases at V and 0 bases at J; junction bases unmatched: 5. Germline V CDR1 and CDR2: SGHRS, YFSETQ. The CDR3 has 15 amino acids. The chain's CDR3 is CASSPGGTSTDTQYF. CDR3 nucleotides: TGCGCCAGCAGCCCGGGGGGAACCAGCACAGATACGCAGTATTTT. The whole variable domain, filled in from reference TRBV5-1 and TRBJ2-3, reads KAGVTQTPRYLIKTRGQQVTLSCSPISGHRSVSWYQQTPGQGLQFLFEYFSETQRNKGNFPGRFSGRQFSNSRSEMNVSTLELGDSALYLCASSPGGTSTDTQYFGPGTRLTVL.

The chain couples TRBV5-1 to TRBJ1-3; no clear D. In germline, CDR1 is SGHRS, CDR2 YFSETQ. This CDR3 has 14 residues. The germline V and J ends were trimmed by 3 bases and 9 bases, with 16 bases remaining between them. DNA for the CDR3: TGCGCCAGCAGCTCCTCAGGAGCGGAAGGCACCATATATTTT. Protein: CASSSSGAEGTIYF.

The chain recombines TRBV4-1 with TRBJ2-5; 12 bases fit TRBD2. V shed 4 bases, J shed 2 bases, and the junction held 8 bases outside the gene matches. Germline loops: CDR1 MGHRA, CDR2 YSYEKL. The CDR3 contains 17 residues. The CDR3 loop is CASSPKSSGRVQETQYF. DNA of the CDR3: TGCGCCAGCAGCCCTAAATCTAGCGGGAGGGTTCAAGAGACCCAGTACTTC.

The chain is built from TRBV30 and TRBJ2-1; D is unresolved. CDR3 length: 17 amino acids. Trimming cost V 0 bases and J 3 bases, with 18 bases left between them. Germline CDR1 GTSNPN, CDR2 SVGIG (reference sequence). For the CDR3, the DNA is TGTGCCTGGAGTGTACTATCGGATCCGAAGCACTACAATGAGCAGTTCTTC. Amino acid sequence: CAWSVLSDPKHYNEQFF.

This clone was detected a few times. The genes are TRBV2 and TRBJ1-1; D is undetermined. V was clipped by 5 bases and J by 4 bases, with 8 bases between them. The CDR3 contains 12 residues. Germline-derived CDR1 and CDR2 are SNHLY and FYNNEI. For the CDR3, the DNA is TGTGCCAGCAGTTCGTATGTCACTGAAGCTTTCTTT. The encoded protein is CASSSYVTEAFF.

The rearrangement links TRBV7-2 to TRBJ1-5, with 7 bases matching TRBD1. CDR1 is SGHTA, CDR2 FQGNSA, per germline. J gave up 4 bases and V 5 bases, and 2 bases lay outside the gene matches. CDR3 length: 13 amino acids. CDR3 nucleotides: TGTGCCAGCAGCCCACAGGGGAATCAGCCCCAGCATTTT. This translates into CASSPQGNQPQHF.

The chain combines TRBV5-4 with TRBJ2-7; weak D call: TRBD2 (6 bases). Trimming removed 4 bases from V and 0 bases from J, with 11 bases in between. Germline V gene sequence: CDR1 SGHNT, CDR2 YYREEE (reference sequence). The length of the CDR3 is 14 residues. The chain's CDR3 is CASSLASSSYEQYF. Here the CDR3 DNA reads TGTGCCAGCAGCCTAGCGAGTAGCTCCTACGAGCAGTACTTC. Full variable domain (remainder filled in from reference TRBV5-4 and TRBJ2-7): ETGVTQSPTHLIKTRGQQVTLRCSSQSGHNTVSWYQQALGQGPQFIFQYYREEENGRGNFPPRFSGLQFPNYSSELNVNALELDDSALYLCASSLASSSYEQYFGPGTRLTVT.

The CDR3 nucleotides are TGTGCCAGCAGCTTAGGAGTGGGCGAAGGCTACGAGCAGTACTTC. It specifies CASSLGVGEGYEQYF. The V call is TRBV7-7, the J call TRBJ2-7; no reliable D call. V was clipped by 1 base and J by 3 bases, with 13 bases between them. Germline-derived CDR1 and CDR2 are SSHAT and FNYEAQ (reference sequence). This CDR3 is 15 amino acids long.

The V gene is TRBV10-3, the J gene TRBJ2-5, with D possibly TRBD2 on 5 matching bases. V lost 4 bases, J lost 2 bases, and 11 bases lay in between. Germline-derived CDR1 and CDR2 are ENHRY and SYGVKD. The CDR3 is 14 residues long. The CDR3 sequence is CAISGERTQETQYF. The CDR3 nucleotides are TGTGCCATCAGTGGGGAACGGACTCAAGAGACCCAGTACTTC.

V usage is TRBV2 and J usage is TRBJ2-7; D might be TRBD1 (7 bases). Trimming pared 5 bases from V and 6 bases from J, leaving 17 bases between. CDR3 size: 14 residues. CDR1 and CDR2 from the germline V gene are SNHLY and FYNNEI. The CDR3 here is CASSFSQGGIEQYF. In nucleotides, the CDR3 is TGTGCCAGCAGTTTCTCCCAGGGGGGCATCGAGCAGTACTTC.

The rearrangement links TRBV28 to TRBJ2-1; the match to TRBD2 covers 8 bases. Germline V gene data show CDR1 as MDHEN and CDR2 as SYDVKM. J gave up 8 bases and V 3 bases, and 6 bases lay outside the gene matches. The CDR3 runs 14 residues. In DNA, the CDR3 is TGTGCCAGCAGTTTGGGACTAGGTTTCGATGAGCAGTTCTTC. Translating gives CASSLGLGFDEQFF. Looking up the rest from reference TRBV28 and TRBJ2-1 gives the full variable domain: DVKVTQSSRYLVKRTGEKVFLECVQDMDHENMFWYRQDPGLGLRLIYFSYDVKMKEKGDIPEGYSVSREKKERFSLILESASTNQTSMYLCASSLGLGFDEQFFGPGTRLTVL.

The chain has TRBV25-1 and TRBJ2-7; D perhaps matches TRBD2 (6 bases). V lost 8 bases and J lost 0, with 17 bases in between. CDR3 length: 15 amino acids. Germline lookup yields CDR1 MGHDK and CDR2 SYGVNS. CDR3 sequence (DNA): TGTGCCAGCGGGGGGTCTACCGGGATCTCCTACGAGCAGTACTTC. Translation gives CASGGSTGISYEQYF.

This clone was recorded once. The CDR3 DNA sequence: TGTGCCAGCGAGGTGGGAGAGACCCAGTACTTC. This codes for CASEVGETQYF. The genes are TRBV6-6 and TRBJ2-5; D unclear. Trimming stripped 8 bases from V and 4 bases from J, with 8 bases between. This CDR3 is built from 11 residues. The V gene's germline CDR1 is MNHNY and CDR2 SVGAGI (reference sequence).

J is TRBJ2-1 and V is TRBV6-1; 8 nucleotides match TRBD2. The ends lost 7 bases at V and 4 bases at J; junction bases unmatched: 3. This CDR3 spans 13 amino acids. Germline CDR1 is MNHNS and CDR2 is SASEGT. The CDR3 protein is CASMTGGYNEQFF. CDR3 DNA: TGTGCCAGCATGACGGGAGGGTACAATGAGCAGTTCTTC.

The CDR3 nucleotides read TGTGCCAGCAGTCGGAGGGAGCCGGACGAGCAGTACTTC. This encodes CASSRREPDEQYF. The rearrangement joins TRBV6-6 to TRBJ2-7; tentative D call: TRBD2 (6 bases). V was shortened by 5 bases and J by 5 bases, with 13 bases between the two germline ends. CDR1 is MNHNY, CDR2 SVGAGI, per germline (reference sequence). This CDR3 region has 13 residues.

This chain connects TRBV29-1 to TRBJ2-6; D not certain. V was shortened by 5 bases and J by 0 bases, with 8 bases between the two germline ends. CDR3 size: 14 residues. Germline V lookup: CDR1 SQVTM, CDR2 ANQGSEA. The CDR3 sequence: CSVLKSSGANVLTF. The CDR3 bases are TGCAGCGTTCTCAAGAGCTCTGGGGCCAACGTCCTGACTTTC.

The chain combines TRBV5-4 with TRBJ2-3; 7 bases agree with TRBD2. J lost 2 bases, V lost 4 bases, and 13 bases had no gene match. CDR1 is SGHNT, CDR2 YYREEE, per germline (reference sequence). This CDR3 contains 17 residues. This CDR3 is CASSPSTSELPTDTQYF. Written as DNA, the CDR3 is TGTGCCAGCAGCCCCTCAACTAGCGAGCTTCCCACAGATACGCAGTATTTT. Complete variable domain (other parts from reference TRBV5-4 and TRBJ2-3): ETGVTQSPTHLIKTRGQQVTLRCSSQSGHNTVSWYQQALGQGPQFIFQYYREEENGRGNFPPRFSGLQFPNYSSELNVNALELDDSALYLCASSPSTSELPTDTQYFGPGTRLTVL.

This clone was counted only a few times. Other DNA sequences within the sample encode an identical CDR3. The rearrangement joins TRBV19 to TRBJ1-5; 7 bases align to TRBD1. This CDR3 spans 15 amino acids. CDR1 and CDR2 from the germline V gene are LNHDA and SQIVND (reference sequence). V shed 3 bases, J shed 6 bases, and the junction held 8 bases outside the gene matches. The DNA for the CDR3 is TGTGCCAGTAGTATGGGGACAGTCTTGACTCAGCCCCAGCATTTT. It codes for CASSMGTVLTQPQHF.

This clone came up a few times. The chain uses TRBV4-3 and TRBJ2-7; 12 positions match TRBD2. V dropped 1 base and J dropped 1; count of bases not matched to a gene: 8. The CDR3 spans 18 residues. Germline-derived CDR1 and CDR2 are LGHNA and YSLEER. The CDR3 region is CASSQGTSGMGGSYEQYF. CDR3 bases: TGCGCCAGCAGCCAAGGGACTAGCGGGATGGGGGGATCCTACGAGCAGTACTTC.

The gene calls are TRBV7-9 and TRBJ2-2; 9 nucleotides line up with TRBD1. There are 14 residues in the CDR3. CDR1 is SEHNR and CDR2 is FQNEAQ in the germline V gene (reference sequence). V was clipped by 5 bases and J by 7 bases; unmatched bases: 5. This CDR3 is CASSPQGAGGELFF. The DNA of the CDR3 is TGTGCCAGCAGCCCACAGGGGGCCGGCGGGGAGCTGTTTTTT.